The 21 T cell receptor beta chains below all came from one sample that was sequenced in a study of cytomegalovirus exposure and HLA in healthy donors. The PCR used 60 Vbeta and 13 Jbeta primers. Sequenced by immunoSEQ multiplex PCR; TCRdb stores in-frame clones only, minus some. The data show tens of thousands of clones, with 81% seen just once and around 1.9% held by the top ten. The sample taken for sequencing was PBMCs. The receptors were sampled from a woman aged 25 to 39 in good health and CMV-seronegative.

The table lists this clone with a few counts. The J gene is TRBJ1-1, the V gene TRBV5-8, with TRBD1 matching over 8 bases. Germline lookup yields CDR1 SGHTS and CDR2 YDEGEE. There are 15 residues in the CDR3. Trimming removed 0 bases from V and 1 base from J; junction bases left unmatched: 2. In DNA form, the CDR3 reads TGTGCCAGCAGCTTGGGGGACAGGTCGAACACTGAAGCTTTCTTT. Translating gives CASSLGDRSNTEAFF.

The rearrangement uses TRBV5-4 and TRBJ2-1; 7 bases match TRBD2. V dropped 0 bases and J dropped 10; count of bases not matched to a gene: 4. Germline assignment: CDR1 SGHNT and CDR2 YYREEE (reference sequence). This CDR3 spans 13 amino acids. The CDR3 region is CASSLDGRWEQFF. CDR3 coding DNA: TGTGCCAGCAGCTTGGACGGGAGGTGGGAGCAGTTCTTC.

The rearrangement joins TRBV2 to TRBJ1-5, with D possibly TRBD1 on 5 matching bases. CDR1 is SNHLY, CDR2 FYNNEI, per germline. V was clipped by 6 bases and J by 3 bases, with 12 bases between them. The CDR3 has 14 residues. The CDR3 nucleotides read TGTGCCAGCAGCCTCGACAGCTACAATCAGCCCCAGCATTTT. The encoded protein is CASSLDSYNQPQHF.

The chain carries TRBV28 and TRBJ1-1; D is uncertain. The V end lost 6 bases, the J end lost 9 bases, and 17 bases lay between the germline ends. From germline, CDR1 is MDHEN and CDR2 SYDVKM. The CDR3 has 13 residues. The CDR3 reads CASRYRGRAQAFF. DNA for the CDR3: TGTGCCAGCAGATACCGCGGGAGGGCACAAGCTTTCTTT. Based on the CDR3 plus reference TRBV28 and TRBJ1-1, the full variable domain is DVKVTQSSRYLVKRTGEKVFLECVQDMDHENMFWYRQDPGLGLRLIYFSYDVKMKEKGDIPEGYSVSREKKERFSLILESASTNQTSMYLCASRYRGRAQAFFGQGTRLTVV.

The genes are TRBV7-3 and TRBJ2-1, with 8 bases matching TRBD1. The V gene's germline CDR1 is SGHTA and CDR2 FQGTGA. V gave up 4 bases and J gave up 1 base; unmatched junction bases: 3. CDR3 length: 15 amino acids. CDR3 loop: CASSYDRGSYNEQFF. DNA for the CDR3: TGTGCCAGCAGCTACGACAGGGGATCCTACAATGAGCAGTTCTTC.

CDR3 region: CASSYVRAGGNEQFF. The CDR3 bases are TGTGCCAGCAGTTACGTTAGGGCGGGAGGTAATGAGCAGTTCTTC. This chain connects TRBV6-5 to TRBJ2-1; TRBD2 aligns across 8 bases. This CDR3 spans 15 amino acids. Germline assignment: CDR1 MNHEY and CDR2 SVGAGI. The V and J ends lost 2 bases and 7 bases, in that order; junction bases with no gene match: 7.

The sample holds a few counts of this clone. The CDR3, as DNA: TGTGCCAGCAGTTTCGGTGGGGCCGGTATAGAGCAGTACTTC. It codes for CASSFGGAGIEQYF. This chain links TRBV28 with TRBJ2-7; weak D call: TRBD1 (5 bases). CDR1 is MDHEN, CDR2 SYDVKM, per germline. Trimming took off 3 bases at V and 7 bases at J, with 16 bases between the two ends. The CDR3 has 14 amino acids.

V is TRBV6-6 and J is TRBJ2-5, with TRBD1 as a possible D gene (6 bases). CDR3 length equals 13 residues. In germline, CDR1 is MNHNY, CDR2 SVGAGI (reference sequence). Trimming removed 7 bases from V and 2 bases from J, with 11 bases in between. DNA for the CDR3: TGTGCCAGCACCGCGACAGGTCAAGAGACCCAGTACTTC. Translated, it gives CASTATGQETQYF.

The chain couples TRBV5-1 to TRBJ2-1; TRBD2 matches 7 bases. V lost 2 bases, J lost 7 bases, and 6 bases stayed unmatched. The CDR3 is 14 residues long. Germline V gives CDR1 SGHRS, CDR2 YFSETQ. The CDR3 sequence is CASSFGLGENEQFF. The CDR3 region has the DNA TGCGCCAGCAGCTTCGGACTAGGGGAGAATGAGCAGTTCTTC.

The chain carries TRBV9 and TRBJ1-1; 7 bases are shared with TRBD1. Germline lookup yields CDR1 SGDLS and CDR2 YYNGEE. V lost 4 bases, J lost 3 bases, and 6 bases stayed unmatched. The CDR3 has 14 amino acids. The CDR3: CASSSRQGDTEAFF. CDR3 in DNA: TGTGCCAGCAGCTCCCGACAGGGCGACACTGAAGCTTTCTTT.

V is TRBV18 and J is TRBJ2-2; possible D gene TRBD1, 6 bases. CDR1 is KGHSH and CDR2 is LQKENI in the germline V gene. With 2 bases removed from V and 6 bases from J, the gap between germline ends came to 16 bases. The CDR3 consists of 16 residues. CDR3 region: CASSPVIGRGAGELFF. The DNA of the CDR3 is TGTGCCAGCTCACCAGTTATAGGCAGGGGAGCCGGGGAGCTGTTTTTT. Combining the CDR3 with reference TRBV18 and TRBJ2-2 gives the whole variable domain NAGVMQNPRHLVRRRGQEARLRCSPMKGHSHVYWYRQLPEEGLKFMVYLQKENIIDESGMPKERFSAEFPKEGPSILRIQQVVRGDSAAYFCASSPVIGRGAGELFFGEGSRLTVL.

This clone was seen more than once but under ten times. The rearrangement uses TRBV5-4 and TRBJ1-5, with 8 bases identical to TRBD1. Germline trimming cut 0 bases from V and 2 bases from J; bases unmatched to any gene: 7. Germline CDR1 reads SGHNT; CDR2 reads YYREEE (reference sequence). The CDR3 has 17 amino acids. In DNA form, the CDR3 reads TGTGCCAGCAGCTTGGGGTACCCGACAGGGGGCAATCAGCCCCAGCATTTT. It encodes CASSLGYPTGGNQPQHF.

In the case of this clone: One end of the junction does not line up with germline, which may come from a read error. The CDR3 nucleotides read TGTGCTAGCAGACGCGGACTAGCGGGAGGGCCCTCCTACGAGCAGTACTTC. This sequence encodes CASRRGLAGGPSYEQYF. The rearrangement uses TRBV7-7 and TRBJ2-7, with 15 bases identical to TRBD2. The germline V gene encodes CDR1 SSHAT and CDR2 FNYEAQ (reference sequence). The CDR3 loop spans 17 amino acids.

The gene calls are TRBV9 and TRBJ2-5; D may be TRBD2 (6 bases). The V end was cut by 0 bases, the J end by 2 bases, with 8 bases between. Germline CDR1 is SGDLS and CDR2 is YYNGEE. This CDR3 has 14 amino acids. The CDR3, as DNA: TGTGCCAGCAGCGTAGGGGGGGTGCAAGAGACCCAGTACTTC. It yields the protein CASSVGGVQETQYF.

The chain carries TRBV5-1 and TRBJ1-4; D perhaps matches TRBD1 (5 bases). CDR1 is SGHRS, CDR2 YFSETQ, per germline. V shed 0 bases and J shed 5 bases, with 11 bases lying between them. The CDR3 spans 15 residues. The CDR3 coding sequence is TGCGCCAGCAGCTTGGCCGGGACTGAAAATGAAAAACTGTTTTTT. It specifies CASSLAGTENEKLFF.

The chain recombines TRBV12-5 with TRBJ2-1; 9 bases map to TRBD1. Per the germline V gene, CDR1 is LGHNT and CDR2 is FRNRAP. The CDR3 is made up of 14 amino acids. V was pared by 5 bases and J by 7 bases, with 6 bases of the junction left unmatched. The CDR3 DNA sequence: TGTGCTAGTGGTACGGGACAGGGAGTGAATGAGCAGTTCTTC. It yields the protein CASGTGQGVNEQFF.

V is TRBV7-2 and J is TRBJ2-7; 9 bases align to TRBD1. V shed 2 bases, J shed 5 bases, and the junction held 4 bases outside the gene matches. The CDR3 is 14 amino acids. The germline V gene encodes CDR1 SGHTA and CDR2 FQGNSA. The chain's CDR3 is CASSLYRGLDEQYF. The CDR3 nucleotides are TGTGCCAGCAGCTTATACAGGGGGCTCGACGAGCAGTACTTC.

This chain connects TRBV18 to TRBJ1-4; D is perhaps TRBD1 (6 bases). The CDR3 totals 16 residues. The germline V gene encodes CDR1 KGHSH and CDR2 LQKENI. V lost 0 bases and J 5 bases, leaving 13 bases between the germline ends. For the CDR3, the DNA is TGTGCCAGCTCACCACCTCTGTCTACAGGGAATGAAAAACTGTTTTTT. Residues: CASSPPLSTGNEKLFF. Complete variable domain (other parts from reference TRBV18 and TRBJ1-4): NAGVMQNPRHLVRRRGQEARLRCSPMKGHSHVYWYRQLPEEGLKFMVYLQKENIIDESGMPKERFSAEFPKEGPSILRIQQVVRGDSAAYFCASSPPLSTGNEKLFFGSGTQLSVL.

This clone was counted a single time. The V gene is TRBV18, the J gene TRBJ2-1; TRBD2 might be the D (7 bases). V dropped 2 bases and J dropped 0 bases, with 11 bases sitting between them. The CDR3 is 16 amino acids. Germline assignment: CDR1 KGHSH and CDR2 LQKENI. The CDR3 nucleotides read TGTGCCAGCTCACCAAAGGGGGGGAGCTCCTACAATGAGCAGTTCTTC. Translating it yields CASSPKGGSSYNEQFF. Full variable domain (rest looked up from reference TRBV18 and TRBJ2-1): NAGVMQNPRHLVRRRGQEARLRCSPMKGHSHVYWYRQLPEEGLKFMVYLQKENIIDESGMPKERFSAEFPKEGPSILRIQQVVRGDSAAYFCASSPKGGSSYNEQFFGPGTRLTVL.

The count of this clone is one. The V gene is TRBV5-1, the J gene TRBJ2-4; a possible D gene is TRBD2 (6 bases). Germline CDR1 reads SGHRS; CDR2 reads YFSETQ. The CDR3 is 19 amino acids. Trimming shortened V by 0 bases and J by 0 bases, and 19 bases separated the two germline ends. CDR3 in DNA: TGCGCCAGCAGCTTGGCAGGGTACGGTGGAGGGTTAGCCAAAAACATTCAGTACTTC. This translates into CASSLAGYGGGLAKNIQYF.

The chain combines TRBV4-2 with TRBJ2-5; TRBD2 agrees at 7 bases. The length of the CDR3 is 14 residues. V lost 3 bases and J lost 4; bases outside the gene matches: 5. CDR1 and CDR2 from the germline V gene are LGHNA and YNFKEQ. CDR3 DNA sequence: TGTGCCAGCAGCCACGCGGGAGTCGGAGAGACCCAGTACTTC. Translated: CASSHAGVGETQYF.